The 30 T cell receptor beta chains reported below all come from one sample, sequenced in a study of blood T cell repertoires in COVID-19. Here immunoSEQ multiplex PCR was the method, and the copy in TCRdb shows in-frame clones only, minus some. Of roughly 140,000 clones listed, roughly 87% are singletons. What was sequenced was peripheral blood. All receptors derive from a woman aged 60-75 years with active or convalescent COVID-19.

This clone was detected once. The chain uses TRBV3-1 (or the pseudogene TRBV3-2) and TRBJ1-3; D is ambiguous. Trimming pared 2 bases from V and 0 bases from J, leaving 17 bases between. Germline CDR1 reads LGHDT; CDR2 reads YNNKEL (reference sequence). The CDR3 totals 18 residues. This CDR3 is CASSQSTFARSSGNTIYF. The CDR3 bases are TGTGCCAGCAGCCAAAGTACGTTCGCTCGGAGCTCTGGAAACACCATATATTTT.

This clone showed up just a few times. The CDR3 DNA reads TGTGCCAGCAGCTTCCGTCTGGACAGGAACACTGAAGCTTTCTTT. This translates into CASSFRLDRNTEAFF. The chain combines TRBV7-9 with TRBJ1-1; TRBD1 might be the D (6 bases). The CDR3 has 15 residues. V was clipped by 3 bases and J by 1 base, with 12 bases between them. CDR1 and CDR2 (germline): SEHNR, FQNEAQ (reference sequence).

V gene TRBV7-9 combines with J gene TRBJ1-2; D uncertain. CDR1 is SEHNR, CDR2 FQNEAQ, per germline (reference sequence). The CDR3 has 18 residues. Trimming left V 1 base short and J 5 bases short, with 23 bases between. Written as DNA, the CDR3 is TGTGCCAGCAGCTTAGACGGCGACCGGGGTATTGCTCTATATGGCTACACCTTC. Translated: CASSLDGDRGIALYGYTF.

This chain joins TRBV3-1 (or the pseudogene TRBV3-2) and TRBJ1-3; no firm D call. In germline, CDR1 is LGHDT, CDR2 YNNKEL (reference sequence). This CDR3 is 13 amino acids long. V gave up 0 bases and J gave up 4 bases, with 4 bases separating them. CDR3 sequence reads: CASSQDQGNTIYF. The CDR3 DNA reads TGTGCCAGCAGCCAAGATCAGGGAAACACCATATATTTT.

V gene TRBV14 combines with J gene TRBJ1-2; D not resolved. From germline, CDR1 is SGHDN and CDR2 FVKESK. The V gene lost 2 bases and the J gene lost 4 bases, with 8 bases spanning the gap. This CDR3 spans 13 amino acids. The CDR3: CASSQRQSYGYTF. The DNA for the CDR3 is TGTGCCAGCAGCCAACGACAAAGCTATGGCTACACCTTC.

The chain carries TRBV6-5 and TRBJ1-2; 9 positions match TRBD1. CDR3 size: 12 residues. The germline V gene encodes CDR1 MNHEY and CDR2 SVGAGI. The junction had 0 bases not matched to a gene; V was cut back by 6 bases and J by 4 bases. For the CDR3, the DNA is TGTGCCAGCAGACAGGGGGCCTATGGCTACACCTTC. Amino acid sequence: CASRQGAYGYTF.

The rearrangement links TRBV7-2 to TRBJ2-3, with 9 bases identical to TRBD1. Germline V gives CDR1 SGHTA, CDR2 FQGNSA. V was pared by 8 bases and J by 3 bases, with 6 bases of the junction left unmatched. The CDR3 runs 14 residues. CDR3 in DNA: TGTGCCAGCGGACCCGGACAGGGGACAGATACGCAGTATTTT. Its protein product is CASGPGQGTDTQYF.

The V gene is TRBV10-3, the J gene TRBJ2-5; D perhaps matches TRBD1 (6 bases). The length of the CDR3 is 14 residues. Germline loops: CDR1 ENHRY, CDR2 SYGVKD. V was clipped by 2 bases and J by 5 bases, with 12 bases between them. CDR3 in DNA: TGTGCCATCAGTGAGACTCCAGGGGTGGAGACCCAGTACTTC. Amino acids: CAISETPGVETQYF.

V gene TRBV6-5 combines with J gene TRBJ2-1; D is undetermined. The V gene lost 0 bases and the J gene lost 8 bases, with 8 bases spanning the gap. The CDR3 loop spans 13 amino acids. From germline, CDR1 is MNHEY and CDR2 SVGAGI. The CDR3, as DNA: TGTGCCAGCAGTTACTCGAATCGGGATGAGCAGTTCTTC. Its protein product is CASSYSNRDEQFF.

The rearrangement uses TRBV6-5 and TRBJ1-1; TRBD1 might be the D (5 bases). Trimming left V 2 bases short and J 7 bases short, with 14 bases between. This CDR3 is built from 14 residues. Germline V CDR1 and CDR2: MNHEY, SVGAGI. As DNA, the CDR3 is TGTGCCAGCAGTTACGGACAAACGTTTGGTGAAGCTTTCTTT. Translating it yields CASSYGQTFGEAFF.

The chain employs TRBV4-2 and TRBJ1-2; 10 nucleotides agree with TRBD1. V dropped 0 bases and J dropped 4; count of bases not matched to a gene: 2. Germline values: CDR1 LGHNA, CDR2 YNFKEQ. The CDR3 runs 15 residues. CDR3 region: CASSQERTGGYGYTF. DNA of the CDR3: TGTGCCAGCAGCCAAGAAAGGACAGGGGGCTATGGCTACACCTTC.

CDR3 nucleotides: TGCGCCAGCACCGGGACTAGCGGTGGCAGTGAGCAGTTCTTC. Protein sequence: CASTGTSGGSEQFF. The chain is built from TRBV10-2 and TRBJ2-1; 11 bases line up with TRBD2. J lost 9 bases, V lost 7 bases, and 8 bases had no gene match. This CDR3 has 14 residues. The germline CDR1 and CDR2 sequences are WSHSY and SAAADI.

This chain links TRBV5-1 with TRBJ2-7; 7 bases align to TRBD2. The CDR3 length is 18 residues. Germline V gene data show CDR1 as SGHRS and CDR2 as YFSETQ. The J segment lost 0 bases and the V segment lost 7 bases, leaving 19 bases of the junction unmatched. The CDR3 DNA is TGCGCCAGCGGCCCTTTGAGTGGGGGGGTTGGTCGCTCCTACGAGCAGTACTTC. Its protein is CASGPLSGGVGRSYEQYF. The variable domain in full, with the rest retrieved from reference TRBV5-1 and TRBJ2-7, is KAGVTQTPRYLIKTRGQQVTLSCSPISGHRSVSWYQQTPGQGLQFLFEYFSETQRNKGNFPGRFSGRQFSNSRSEMNVSTLELGDSALYLCASGPLSGGVGRSYEQYFGPGTRLTVT.

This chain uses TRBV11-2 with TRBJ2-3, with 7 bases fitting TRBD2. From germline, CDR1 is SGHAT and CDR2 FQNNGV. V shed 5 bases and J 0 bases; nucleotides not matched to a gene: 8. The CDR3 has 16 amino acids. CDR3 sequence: CASSPGLHYSTDTQYF. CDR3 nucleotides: TGTGCCAGCAGCCCGGGACTACATTATAGCACAGATACGCAGTATTTT.

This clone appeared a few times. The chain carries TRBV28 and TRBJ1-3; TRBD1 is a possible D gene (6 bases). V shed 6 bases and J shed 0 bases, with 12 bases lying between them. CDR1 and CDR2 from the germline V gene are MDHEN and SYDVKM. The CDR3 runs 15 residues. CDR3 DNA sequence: TGTGCCAGCAGCCCTGGACAGTCCTCTGGAAACACCATATATTTT. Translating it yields CASSPGQSSGNTIYF.

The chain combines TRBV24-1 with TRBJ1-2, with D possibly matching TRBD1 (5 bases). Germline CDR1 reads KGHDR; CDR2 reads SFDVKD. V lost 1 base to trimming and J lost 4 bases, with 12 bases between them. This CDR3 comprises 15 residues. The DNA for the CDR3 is TGTGCCACCAGTGATTTCCCGGGGGGTCCCTATGGCTACACCTTC. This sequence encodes CATSDFPGGPYGYTF.

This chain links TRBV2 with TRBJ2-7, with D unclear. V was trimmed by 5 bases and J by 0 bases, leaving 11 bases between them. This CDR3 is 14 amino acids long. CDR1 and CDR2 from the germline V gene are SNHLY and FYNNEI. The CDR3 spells CASSWASSSYEQYF. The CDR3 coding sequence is TGTGCCAGCAGTTGGGCTTCGAGCTCCTACGAGCAGTACTTC.

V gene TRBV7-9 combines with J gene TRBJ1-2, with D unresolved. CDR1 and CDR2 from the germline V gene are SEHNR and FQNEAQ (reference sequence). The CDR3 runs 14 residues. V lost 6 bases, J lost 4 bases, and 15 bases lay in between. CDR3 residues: CASSLAGLGYGYTF. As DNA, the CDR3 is TGTGCCAGCAGTCTAGCGGGTTTGGGCTATGGCTACACCTTC.

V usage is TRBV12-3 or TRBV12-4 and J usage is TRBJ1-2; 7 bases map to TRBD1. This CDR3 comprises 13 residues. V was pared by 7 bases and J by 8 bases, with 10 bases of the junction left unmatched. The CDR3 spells CASTEEGARGYTF. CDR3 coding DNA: TGTGCCAGCACCGAGGAGGGGGCGAGAGGCTACACCTTC.

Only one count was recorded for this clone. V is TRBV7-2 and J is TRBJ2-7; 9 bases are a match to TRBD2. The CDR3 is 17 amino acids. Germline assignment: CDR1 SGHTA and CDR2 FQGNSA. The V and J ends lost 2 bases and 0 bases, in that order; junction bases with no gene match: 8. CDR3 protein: CASSLSAGGLPSYEQYF. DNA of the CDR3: TGTGCCAGCAGCTTATCAGCGGGGGGACTCCCCTCCTACGAGCAGTACTTC.

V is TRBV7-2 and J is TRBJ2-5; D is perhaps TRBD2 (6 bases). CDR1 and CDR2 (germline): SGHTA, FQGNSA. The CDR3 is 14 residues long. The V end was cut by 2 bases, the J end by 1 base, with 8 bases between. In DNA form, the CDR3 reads TGTGCCAGCAGCTTAATGGGGGGCCAAGAGACCCAGTACTTC. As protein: CASSLMGGQETQYF. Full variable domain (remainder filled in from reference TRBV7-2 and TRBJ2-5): GAGVSQSPSNKVTEKGKDVELRCDPISGHTALYWYRQSLGQGLEFLIYFQGNSAPDKSGLPSDRFSAERTGGSVSTLTIQRTQQEDSAVYLCASSLMGGQETQYFGPGTRLLVL.

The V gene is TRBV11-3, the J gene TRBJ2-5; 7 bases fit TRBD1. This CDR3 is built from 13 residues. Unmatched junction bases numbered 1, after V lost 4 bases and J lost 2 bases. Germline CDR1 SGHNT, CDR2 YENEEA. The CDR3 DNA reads TGTGCCAGCAGCTCACAGGGGCAAGAGACCCAGTACTTC. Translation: CASSSQGQETQYF.

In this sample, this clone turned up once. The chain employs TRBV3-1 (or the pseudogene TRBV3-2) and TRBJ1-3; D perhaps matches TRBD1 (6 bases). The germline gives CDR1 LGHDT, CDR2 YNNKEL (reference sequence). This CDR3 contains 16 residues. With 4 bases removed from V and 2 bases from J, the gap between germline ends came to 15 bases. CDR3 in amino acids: CASSRAQGSAGNTIYF. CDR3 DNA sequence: TGTGCCAGCAGCCGGGCCCAGGGGTCGGCTGGAAACACCATATATTTT.

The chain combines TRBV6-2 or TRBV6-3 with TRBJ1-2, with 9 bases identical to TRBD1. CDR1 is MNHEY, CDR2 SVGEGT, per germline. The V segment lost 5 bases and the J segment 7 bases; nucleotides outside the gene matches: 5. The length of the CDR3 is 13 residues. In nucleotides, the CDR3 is TGTGCCAGCAGTCGGACAGGGGTTGGTGGCTACACCTTC. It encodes CASSRTGVGGYTF.

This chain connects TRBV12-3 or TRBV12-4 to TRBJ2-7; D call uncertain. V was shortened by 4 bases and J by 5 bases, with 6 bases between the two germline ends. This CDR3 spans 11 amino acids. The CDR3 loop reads CASSSTHEQYF. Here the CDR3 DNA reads TGTGCCAGCAGTTCTACCCACGAGCAGTACTTC.

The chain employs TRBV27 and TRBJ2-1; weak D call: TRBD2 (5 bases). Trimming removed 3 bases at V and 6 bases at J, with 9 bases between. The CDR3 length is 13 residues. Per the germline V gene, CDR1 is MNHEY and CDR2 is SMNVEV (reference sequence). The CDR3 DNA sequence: TGTGCCAGCAGTTTGCTAGCTAGCAATGAGCAGTTCTTC. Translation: CASSLLASNEQFF.

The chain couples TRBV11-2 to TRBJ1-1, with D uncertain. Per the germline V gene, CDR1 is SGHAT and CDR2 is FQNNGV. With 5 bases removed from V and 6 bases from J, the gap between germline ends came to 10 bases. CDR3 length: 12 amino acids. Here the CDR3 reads CASSPELAEAFF. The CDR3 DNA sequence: TGTGCCAGCAGCCCCGAGTTGGCTGAAGCTTTCTTT.

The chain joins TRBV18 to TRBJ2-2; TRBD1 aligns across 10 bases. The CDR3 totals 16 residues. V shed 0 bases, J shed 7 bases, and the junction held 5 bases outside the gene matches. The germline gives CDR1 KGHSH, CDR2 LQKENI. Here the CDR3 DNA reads TGTGCCAGCTCACCACCGTCGACAGGGGGCATCGGGGAGCTGTTTTTT. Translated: CASSPPSTGGIGELFF.

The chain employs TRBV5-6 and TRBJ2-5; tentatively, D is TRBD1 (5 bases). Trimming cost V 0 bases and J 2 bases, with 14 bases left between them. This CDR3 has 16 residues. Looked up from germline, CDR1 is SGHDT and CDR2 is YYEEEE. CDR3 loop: CASSLDTGGYQETQYF. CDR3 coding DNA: TGTGCCAGCAGCTTGGACACAGGCGGCTATCAAGAGACCCAGTACTTC. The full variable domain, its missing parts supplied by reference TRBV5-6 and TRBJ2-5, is DAGVTQSPTHLIKTRGQQVTLRCSPKSGHDTVSWYQQALGQGPQFIFQYYEEEERQRGNFPDRFSGHQFPNYSSELNVNALLLGDSALYLCASSLDTGGYQETQYFGPGTRLLVL.

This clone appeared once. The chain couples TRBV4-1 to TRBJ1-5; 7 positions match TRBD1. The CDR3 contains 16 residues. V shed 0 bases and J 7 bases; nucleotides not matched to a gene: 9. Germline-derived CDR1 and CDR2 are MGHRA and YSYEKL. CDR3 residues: CASSQEGNRGQQPQHF. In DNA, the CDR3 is TGCGCCAGCAGCCAAGAGGGGAACAGGGGACAACAGCCCCAGCATTTT.